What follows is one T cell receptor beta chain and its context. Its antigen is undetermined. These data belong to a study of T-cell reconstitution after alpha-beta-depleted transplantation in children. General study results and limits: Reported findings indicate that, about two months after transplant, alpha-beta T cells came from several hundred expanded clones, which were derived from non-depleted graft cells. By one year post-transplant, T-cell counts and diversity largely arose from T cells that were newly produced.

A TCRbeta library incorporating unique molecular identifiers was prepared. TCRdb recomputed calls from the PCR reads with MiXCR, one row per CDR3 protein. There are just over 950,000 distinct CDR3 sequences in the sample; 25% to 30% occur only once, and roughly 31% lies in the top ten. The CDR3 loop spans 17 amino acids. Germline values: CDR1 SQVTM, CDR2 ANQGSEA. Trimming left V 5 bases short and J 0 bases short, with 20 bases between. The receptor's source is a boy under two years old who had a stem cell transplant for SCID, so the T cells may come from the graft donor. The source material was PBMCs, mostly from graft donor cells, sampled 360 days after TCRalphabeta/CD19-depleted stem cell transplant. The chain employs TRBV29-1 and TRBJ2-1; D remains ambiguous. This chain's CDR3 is CSVPTPRVASSYNEQFF. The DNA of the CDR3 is TGCAGCGTTCCGACCCCCAGAGTAGCTAGCTCCTACAATGAGCAGTTCTTC.